This T cell receptor (beta chain) originates from a study of blood T cell repertoires in COVID-19. The overall study: From T cells, B-cell-depleted T cells, or PBMCs came the material, which was cDNA or gDNA.

As originally analysed: For nucleated cells, counts were estimated from reference gene primer amplification. TCRdb's table, derived via immunoSEQ multiplex PCR, lists solely in-frame clones and lacks some. The D gene and trimming were derived from the DNA, and the V and J assignments and clone size from that table. The sample has around 160,000 clones, more than 80% seen once. The CDR3 is 14 amino acids. Germline CDR1 and CDR2: LGHNA and YNFKEQ. V lost 3 bases, J lost 6 bases, and 2 bases stayed unmatched. There are a few counts of this clone. This receptor was identified in a man between 60 and 75 years old with acute or convalescent COVID-19. This rearrangement joins TRBV4-2 to TRBJ2-2; TRBD2 aligns across 9 bases. The sequenced sample consisted of peripheral blood. The CDR3 reads CASSQAGGAGELFF. As DNA, the CDR3 is TGTGCCAGCAGCCAGGCGGGGGGGGCCGGGGAGCTGTTTTTT.